Below, 2 T cell receptor beta chains from the same sample are listed, as sequenced in a study of shared clonotypes between healthy human individuals. CD8 cells regarded as naive lacked CD45RO, were positively chosen for CCR7, and omitted terminally differentiated effector memory CD45RA+ cells. Profiling relied on immunoSEQ multiplex PCR, and the TCRdb table lists in-frame clones only, not all of them. Among approximately 840,000 clones listed, 96% were seen once. Sequences were obtained from naive CD8+ T cells sorted from blood. These receptor sequences come from a man aged 30 to 45 in good health.

The chain joins TRBV19 to TRBJ2-5; 9 positions match TRBD2. The CDR3 has 13 residues. J was trimmed by 2 bases and V by 6 bases; bases with no gene match: 1. Germline V lookup: CDR1 LNHDA, CDR2 SQIVND (reference sequence). CDR3 nucleotides: TGTGCCAGTAGGACTAGCGGTCAAGAGACCCAGTACTTC. The encoded protein is CASRTSGQETQYF.

V and J are TRBV29-1 and TRBJ2-1; a possible D gene is TRBD2 (5 bases). The CDR3 is 12 amino acids. V was clipped by 4 bases and J by 10 bases, with 14 bases between them. Germline V gene sequence: CDR1 SQVTM, CDR2 ANQGSEA. The CDR3 loop reads CSVGGLPWEQFF. The CDR3 DNA follows: TGCAGCGTTGGTGGACTGCCCTGGGAGCAGTTCTTC.